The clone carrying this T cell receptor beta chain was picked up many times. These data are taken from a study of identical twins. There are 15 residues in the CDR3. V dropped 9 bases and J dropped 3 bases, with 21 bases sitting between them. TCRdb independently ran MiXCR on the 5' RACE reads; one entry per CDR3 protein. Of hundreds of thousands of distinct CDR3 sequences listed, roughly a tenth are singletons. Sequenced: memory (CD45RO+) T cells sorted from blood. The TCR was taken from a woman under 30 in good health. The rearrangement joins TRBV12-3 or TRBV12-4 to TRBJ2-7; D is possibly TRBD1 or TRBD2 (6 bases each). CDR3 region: CASSLRGGGSYEQYF. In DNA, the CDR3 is TGTGCCAGTTCCCTAAGAGGAGGGGGGAGCTACGAGCAGTACTTC.